This TCR beta chain originates from a study of radiotherapy plus CTLA-4 blockade in lung cancer. The wider study: Overall, 18% of patients showed an objective response, while 31% attained disease control.

Clones were sequenced by immunoSEQ multiplex PCR, and TCRdb holds only the in-frame ones, with some missing. Of some 30,000 clones in the sample, about four fifths were seen once. Focal radiation was given together with CTLA-4 blockade (ipilimumab) to patients with chemo-refractory metastatic non-small-cell lung cancer. Regarding the study as a whole: Some TCR clones had been derived from tumors. These clones expanded in peripheral blood after radiotherapy plus ipilimumab.

Of note for this clone: What it recognizes is unknown.

The V gene's germline CDR1 is SNHLY and CDR2 FYNNEI. CDR3 length: 14 residues. Trimming pared 7 bases from V and 1 base from J, leaving 13 bases between. The chain uses TRBV2 and TRBJ1-1; D might be TRBD1 (5 bases). The TCR originated in a human donor with non-small cell lung cancer that progressed on radiotherapy plus ipilimumab. Material: peripheral blood, obtained from a patient treated with radiotherapy plus ipilimumab. The chain's CDR3 is CASTTGTENTEAFF. The CDR3 coding sequence is TGTGCCAGCACCACCGGGACGGAGAACACTGAAGCTTTCTTT. Supplemented by reference TRBV2 and TRBJ1-1, the full variable domain reads EPEVTQTPSHQVTQMGQEVILRCVPISNHLYFYWYRQILGQKVEFLVSFYNNEISEKSEIFDDQFSVERPDGSNFTLKIRSTKLEDSAMYFCASTTGTENTEAFFGQGTRLTVV.